The rows below give T cell receptor beta chains drawn from one sample of a study of cytomegalovirus exposure and HLA in healthy donors. Libraries were prepared by immunoSEQ multiplex PCR; TCRdb keeps only in-frame clonotypes and omits some of them. The sample contains approximately 110,000 clones, roughly 70% of which appear only once. The sample taken for sequencing was PBMCs. The receptors were gathered from a man younger than 35 in good health and CMV-seropositive. Each CDR3 is given with its conserved first and last residue. Not every row has a clone size; where given, it reads once, few, many or a size class.

clone_size j_call v_call cdr3_aa
. TRBJ1-6 TRBV11-2 CASSLAPGTYSPLHF
. TRBJ2-3 TRBV6-1 CASSELDTQYF
. TRBJ2-1 TRBV11-1 CASSLVRNNEQFF
. TRBJ1-1 TRBV7-2 CASSFSSAEAFF
. TRBJ2-2 TRBV5-6 CASRARDRVTGELFF
. TRBJ2-3 TRBV11-1 CASRGARSSTDTQYF
few TRBJ1-2 TRBV29-1 CSICGIPYGYTF
. TRBJ1-1 TRBV28 CASSFGGLEAFF
. TRBJ1-2 TRBV7-3 CASSLSREDGYTF
. TRBJ1-1 TRBV5-1 CASSWGDRDDTEAFF
. TRBJ2-3 TRBV19 CASSARLVHTDTQYF
. TRBJ1-5 TRBV23-1 CASSPESGQVGFQPQHF
. TRBJ2-7 TRBV6-1 CASSEPLSYEQYF
. TRBJ2-1 TRBV19 CASRTSHVVDEQFF
. TRBJ1-2 TRBV5-1 CASSIGQDYGYTF
. TRBJ2-7 TRBV7-9 CASSQTPRDEQYF
once TRBJ1-2 TRBV2 CATQNQGPGQGASGGYTF
. TRBJ1-2 TRBV2 CASKPRTGVPYGYTF
. TRBJ2-1 TRBV5-1 CASRTSGNEQFF
few TRBJ1-5 TRBV30 CAWSAGTGNQPQHF
. TRBJ2-3 TRBV2 CASRVLTSGADTQYF
. TRBJ2-7 TRBV6-5 CASRSTGGSSYEQYF
. TRBJ2-7 TRBV7-9 CASSLLEGEQYF
. TRBJ1-4 TRBV7-6 CASSQLVGNEKLFF
. TRBJ1-2 TRBV20-1 CSATHRGANTF
many TRBJ1-4 TRBV4-1 CASSQASDLTNEKLFF
. TRBJ2-2 TRBV21-1 CASSATGPRPSTGELFF
. TRBJ1-1 TRBV29-1 CSVGQKNTEAFF
. TRBJ1-6 TRBV7-9 CASSTRGRGSPLHF
. TRBJ2-7 TRBV10-3 CAISDSGTARSYEQYF
once TRBJ1-2 TRBV4-2 CASSQKGGINYGYTF
. TRBJ2-7 TRBV7-2 CASSLRGGIYEQYF
. TRBJ2-1 TRBV28 CASSSGTSESNEQFF
. TRBJ2-3 TRBV28 CASRHRDTTTDTQYF
few TRBJ2-2 TRBV5-1 CASSKTTSNTGELFF
. TRBJ2-5 TRBV7-2 CASSLGRGWETQYF
once TRBJ2-5 TRBV28 CASMNFGGAGLETQYF
. TRBJ2-1 TRBV7-2 CASSLTYGNNEQFF
. TRBJ1-5 TRBV19 CASRSLAGNPGQPQHF
. TRBJ1-2 TRBV4-2 CASSPSPTENIFNYGYTF
. TRBJ2-3 TRBV27 CASSSGTSGGSPQYF
. TRBJ2-3 TRBV10-3 CAISEAGGHGDTQYF
few TRBJ1-5 TRBV15 CATSGTDRDFNQPQHF
. TRBJ1-6 TRBV28 CASSLFDRDNSPLHF
. TRBJ1-3 TRBV29-1 CSVEDARGPGNTIYF
few TRBJ2-2 TRBV4-2 CASSQVRGNTGELFF
. TRBJ1-2 TRBV6-1 CASFRASGGDYGYTF
. TRBJ2-3 TRBV13 CASSSAGGDYLLFTDTQYF
. TRBJ1-5 TRBV6-5 CASSYTYSNQPQHF
. TRBJ1-5 TRBV7-9 CASSTWTGDLSNQPQHF
. TRBJ2-1 TRBV6-5 CAITSGGAGEQFF
. TRBJ1-4 TRBV5-1 CASSLQGAPNEKLFF